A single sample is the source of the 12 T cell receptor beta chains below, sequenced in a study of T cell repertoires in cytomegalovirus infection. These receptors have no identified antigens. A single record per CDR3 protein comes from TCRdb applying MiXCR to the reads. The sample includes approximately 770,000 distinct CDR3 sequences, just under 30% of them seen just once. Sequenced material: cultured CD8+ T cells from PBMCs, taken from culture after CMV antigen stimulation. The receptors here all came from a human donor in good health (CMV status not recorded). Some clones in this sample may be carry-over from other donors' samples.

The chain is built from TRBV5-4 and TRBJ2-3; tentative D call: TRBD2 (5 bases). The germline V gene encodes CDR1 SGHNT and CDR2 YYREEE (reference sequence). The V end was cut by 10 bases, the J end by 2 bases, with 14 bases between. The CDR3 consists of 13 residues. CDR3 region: CACAGVNTDTQYF. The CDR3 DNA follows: TGTGCCTGCGCCGGGGTGAACACAGATACGCAGTATTTT.

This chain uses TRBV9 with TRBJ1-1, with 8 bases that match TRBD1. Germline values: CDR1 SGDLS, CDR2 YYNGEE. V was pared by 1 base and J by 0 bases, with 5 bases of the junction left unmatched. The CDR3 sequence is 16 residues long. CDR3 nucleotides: TGTGCCAGCAGCGTACGGGACAGGTCAATGAACACTGAAGCTTTCTTT. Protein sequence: CASSVRDRSMNTEAFF.

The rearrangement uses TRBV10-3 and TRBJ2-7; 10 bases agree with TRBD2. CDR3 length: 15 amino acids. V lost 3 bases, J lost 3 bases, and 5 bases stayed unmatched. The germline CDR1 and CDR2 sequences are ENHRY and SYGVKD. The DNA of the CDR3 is TGTGCCATCAGTGATATACTAGCGGGGTACTACGAGCAGTACGTC. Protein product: CAISDILAGYYEQYV.

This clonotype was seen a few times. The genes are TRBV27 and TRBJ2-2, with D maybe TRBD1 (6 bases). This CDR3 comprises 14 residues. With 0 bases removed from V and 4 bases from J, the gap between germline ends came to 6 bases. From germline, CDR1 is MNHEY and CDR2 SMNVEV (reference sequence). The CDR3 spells CASSLSTGTGELFF. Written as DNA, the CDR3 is TGTGCCAGCAGTTTATCGACAGGCACCGGGGAGCTGTTTTTT.

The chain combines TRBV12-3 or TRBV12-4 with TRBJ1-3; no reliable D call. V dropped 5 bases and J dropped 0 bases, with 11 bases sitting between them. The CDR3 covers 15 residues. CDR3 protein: CASSIIPVSGNTIYF. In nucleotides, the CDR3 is TGTGCCAGCAGTATCATACCGGTCTCTGGAAACACCATATATTTT.

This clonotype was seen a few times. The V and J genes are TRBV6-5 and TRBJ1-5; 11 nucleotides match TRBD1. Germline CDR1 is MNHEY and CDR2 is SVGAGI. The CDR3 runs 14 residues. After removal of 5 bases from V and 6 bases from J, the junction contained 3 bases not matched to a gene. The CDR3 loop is CASSPDRGPQPQHF. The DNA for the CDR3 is TGTGCCAGCAGTCCGGACAGGGGGCCTCAGCCCCAGCATTTT.

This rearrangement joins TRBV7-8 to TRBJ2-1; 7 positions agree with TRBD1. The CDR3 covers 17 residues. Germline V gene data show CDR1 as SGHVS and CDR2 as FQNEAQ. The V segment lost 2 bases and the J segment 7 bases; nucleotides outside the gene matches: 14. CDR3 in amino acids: CASSLSTTGKVGNEQFF. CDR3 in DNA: TGTGCCAGCAGCTTATCTACGACAGGGAAGGTCGGGAATGAGCAGTTCTTC. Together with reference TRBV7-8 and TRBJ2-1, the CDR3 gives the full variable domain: GAGVSQSPRYKVAKRGQDVALRCDPISGHVSLFWYQQALGQGPEFLTYFQNEAQLDKSGLPSDRFFAERPEGSVSTLKIQRTQQEDSAVYLCASSLSTTGKVGNEQFFGPGTRLTVL.

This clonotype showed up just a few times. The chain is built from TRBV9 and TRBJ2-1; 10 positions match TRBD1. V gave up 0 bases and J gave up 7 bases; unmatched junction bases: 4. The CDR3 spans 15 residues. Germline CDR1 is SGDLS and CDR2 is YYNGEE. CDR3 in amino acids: CASSVGGGQGNEQFF. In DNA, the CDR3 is TGTGCCAGCAGCGTAGGAGGGGGACAGGGGAATGAGCAGTTCTTC.

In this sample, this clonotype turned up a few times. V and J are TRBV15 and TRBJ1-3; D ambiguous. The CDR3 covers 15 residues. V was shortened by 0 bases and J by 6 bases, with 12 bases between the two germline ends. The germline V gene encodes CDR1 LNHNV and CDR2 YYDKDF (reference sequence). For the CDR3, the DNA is TGTGCCACCAGCAGAGATAGCCCAAGCGAAAACACCATATATTTT. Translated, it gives CATSRDSPSENTIYF.

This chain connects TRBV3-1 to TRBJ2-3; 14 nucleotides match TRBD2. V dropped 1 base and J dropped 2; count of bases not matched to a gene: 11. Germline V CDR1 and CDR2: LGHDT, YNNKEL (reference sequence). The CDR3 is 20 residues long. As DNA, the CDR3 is TGTGCCAGCAGCCAAGCGAGGGGGACTAGCGGGGGAACCGCCACAGATACGCAGTATTTT. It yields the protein CASSQARGTSGGTATDTQYF.

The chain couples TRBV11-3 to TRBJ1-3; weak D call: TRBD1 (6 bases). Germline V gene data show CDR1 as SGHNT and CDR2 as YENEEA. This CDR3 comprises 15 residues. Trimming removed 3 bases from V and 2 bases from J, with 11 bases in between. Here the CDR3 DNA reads TGTGCCAGCAGCTTTCGAGGGGGGCCTGGAAACACCATATATTTT. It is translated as CASSFRGGPGNTIYF. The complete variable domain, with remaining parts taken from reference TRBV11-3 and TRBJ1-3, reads EAGVVQSPRYKIIEKKQPVAFWCNPISGHNTLYWYLQNLGQGPELLIRYENEEAVDDSQLPKDRFSAERLKGVDSTLKIQPAELGDSAVYLCASSFRGGPGNTIYFGEGSWLTVV.

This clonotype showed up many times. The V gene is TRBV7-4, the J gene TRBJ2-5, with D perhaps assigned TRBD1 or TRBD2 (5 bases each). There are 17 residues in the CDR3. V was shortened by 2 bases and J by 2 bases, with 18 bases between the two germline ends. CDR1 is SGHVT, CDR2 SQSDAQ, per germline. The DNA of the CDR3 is TGTGCCAGCAGCTTAAAGGGGATGAGGACTCCACAAGAGACCCAGTACTTC. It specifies CASSLKGMRTPQETQYF.